This T cell receptor (beta chain) was found in a study of cytomegalovirus exposure and HLA in healthy donors. The V end lost 2 bases, the J end lost 3 bases, and 11 bases lay between the germline ends. The CDR3 length is 15 residues. Per the germline V gene, CDR1 is MNHEY and CDR2 is SMNVEV (reference sequence). The PCR ran on 60 Vbeta and 13 Jbeta primers. Sequencing was performed with immunoSEQ multiplex PCR; in TCRdb, only in-frame clones are kept and a portion is missing. This sample has approximately 200,000 clones, with over 60% found just once. The sample was PBMCs. This clonotype was obtained from a man younger than 35 in good health and CMV-seronegative. The chain employs TRBV27 and TRBJ1-3, with D possibly TRBD1 on 5 matching bases. CDR3: CASSLGQGVGNTIYF. CDR3 sequence (DNA): TGTGCCAGCAGTTTAGGCCAGGGCGTTGGAAACACCATATATTTT.